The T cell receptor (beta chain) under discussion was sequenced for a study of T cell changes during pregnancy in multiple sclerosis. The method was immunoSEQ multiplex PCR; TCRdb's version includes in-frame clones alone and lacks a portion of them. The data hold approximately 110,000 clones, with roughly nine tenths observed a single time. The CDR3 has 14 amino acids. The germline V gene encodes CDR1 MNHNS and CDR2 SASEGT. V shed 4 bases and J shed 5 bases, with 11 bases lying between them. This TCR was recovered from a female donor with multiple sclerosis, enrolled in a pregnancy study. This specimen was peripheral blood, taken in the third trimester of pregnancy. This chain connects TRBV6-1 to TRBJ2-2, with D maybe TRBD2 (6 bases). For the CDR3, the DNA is TGTGCCAGCAGTGGAGGGAGGCAAACCGGGGAGCTGTTTTTT. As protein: CASSGGRQTGELFF.